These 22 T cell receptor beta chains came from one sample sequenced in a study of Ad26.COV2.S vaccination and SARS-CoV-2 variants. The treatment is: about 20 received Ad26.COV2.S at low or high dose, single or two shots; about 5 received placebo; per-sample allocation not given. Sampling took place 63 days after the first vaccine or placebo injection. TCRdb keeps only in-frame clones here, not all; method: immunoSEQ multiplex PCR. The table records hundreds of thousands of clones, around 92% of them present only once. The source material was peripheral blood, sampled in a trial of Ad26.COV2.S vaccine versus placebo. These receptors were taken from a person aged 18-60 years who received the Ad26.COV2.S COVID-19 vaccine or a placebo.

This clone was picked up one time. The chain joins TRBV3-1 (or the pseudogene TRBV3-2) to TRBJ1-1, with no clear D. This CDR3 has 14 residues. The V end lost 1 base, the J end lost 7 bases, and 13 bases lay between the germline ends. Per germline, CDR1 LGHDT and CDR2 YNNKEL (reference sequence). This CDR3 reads CASSQAKPWSEAFF. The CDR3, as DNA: TGTGCCAGCAGCCAAGCCAAGCCATGGAGTGAAGCTTTCTTT.

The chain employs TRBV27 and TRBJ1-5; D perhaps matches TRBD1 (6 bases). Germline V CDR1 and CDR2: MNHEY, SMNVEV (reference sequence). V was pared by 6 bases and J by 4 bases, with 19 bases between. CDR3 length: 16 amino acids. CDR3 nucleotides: TGTGCCAGCAGGTACAATTCAGACAGGTCTAATCAGCCCCAGCATTTT. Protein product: CASRYNSDRSNQPQHF.

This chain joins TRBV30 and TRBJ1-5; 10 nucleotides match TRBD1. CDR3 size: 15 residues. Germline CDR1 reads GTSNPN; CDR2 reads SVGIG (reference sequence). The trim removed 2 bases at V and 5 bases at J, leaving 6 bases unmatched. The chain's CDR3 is CAWSTGQGVYQPQHF. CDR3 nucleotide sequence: TGTGCCTGGAGTACCGGACAGGGGGTTTATCAGCCCCAGCATTTT.

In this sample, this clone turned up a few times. The CDR3 loop reads CASSYSTGQGYEKLFF. CDR3 sequence (DNA): TGTGCCAGCAGTTACTCGACGGGACAGGGCTACGAAAAACTGTTTTTT. The chain links TRBV6-5 to TRBJ1-4, with 9 bases that match TRBD1. The CDR3 is 16 residues long. The V segment lost 0 bases and the J segment 8 bases; nucleotides outside the gene matches: 7. From germline, CDR1 is MNHEY and CDR2 SVGAGI.

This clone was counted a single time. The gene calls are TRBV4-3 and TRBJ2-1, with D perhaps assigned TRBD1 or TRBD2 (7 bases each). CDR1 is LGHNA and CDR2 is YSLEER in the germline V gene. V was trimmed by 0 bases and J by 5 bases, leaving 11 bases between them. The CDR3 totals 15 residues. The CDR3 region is CASSQEAGQNNEQFF. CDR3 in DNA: TGCGCCAGCAGCCAAGAAGCGGGACAGAACAATGAGCAGTTCTTC.

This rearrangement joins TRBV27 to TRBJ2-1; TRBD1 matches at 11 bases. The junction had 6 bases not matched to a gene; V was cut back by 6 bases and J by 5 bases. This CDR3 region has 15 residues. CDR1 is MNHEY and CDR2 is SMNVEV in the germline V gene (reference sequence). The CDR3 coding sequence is TGTGCCAGCAGGCGGACAGGGGGCGCAGACAATGAGCAGTTCTTC. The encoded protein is CASRRTGGADNEQFF.

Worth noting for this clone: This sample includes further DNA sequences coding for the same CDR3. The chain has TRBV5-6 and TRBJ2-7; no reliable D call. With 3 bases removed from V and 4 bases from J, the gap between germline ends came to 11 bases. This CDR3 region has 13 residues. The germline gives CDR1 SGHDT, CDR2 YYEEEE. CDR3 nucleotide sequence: TGTGCCAGCAGCTCCACTGGCAGATACGAGCAGTACTTC. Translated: CASSSTGRYEQYF. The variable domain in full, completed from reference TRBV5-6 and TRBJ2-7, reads DAGVTQSPTHLIKTRGQQVTLRCSPKSGHDTVSWYQQALGQGPQFIFQYYEEEERQRGNFPDRFSGHQFPNYSSELNVNALLLGDSALYLCASSSTGRYEQYFGPGTRLTVT.

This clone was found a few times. The CDR3: CASSPDSPGSPLHF. The CDR3, as DNA: TGCGCCAGCAGCCCGGACAGTCCGGGTTCACCCCTCCACTTT. This chain connects TRBV5-1 to TRBJ1-6; possible D gene TRBD1, 6 bases. V lost 4 bases, J lost 9 bases, and 14 bases lay in between. The germline V gene encodes CDR1 SGHRS and CDR2 YFSETQ. This CDR3 spans 14 amino acids.

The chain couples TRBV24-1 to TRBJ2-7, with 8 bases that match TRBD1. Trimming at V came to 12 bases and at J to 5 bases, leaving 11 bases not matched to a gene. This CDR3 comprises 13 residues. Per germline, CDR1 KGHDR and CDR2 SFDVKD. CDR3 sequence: CASSQGGQNEQYF. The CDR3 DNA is TGTGCCTCTTCACAGGGGGGTCAGAACGAGCAGTACTTC.

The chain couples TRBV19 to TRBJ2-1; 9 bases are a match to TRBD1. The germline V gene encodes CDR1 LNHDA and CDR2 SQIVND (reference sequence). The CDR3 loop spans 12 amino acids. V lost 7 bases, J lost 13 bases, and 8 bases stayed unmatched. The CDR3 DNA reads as TGTGCCAGTACCGCCCGGACAGGGGATCAGTTCTTC. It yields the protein CASTARTGDQFF.

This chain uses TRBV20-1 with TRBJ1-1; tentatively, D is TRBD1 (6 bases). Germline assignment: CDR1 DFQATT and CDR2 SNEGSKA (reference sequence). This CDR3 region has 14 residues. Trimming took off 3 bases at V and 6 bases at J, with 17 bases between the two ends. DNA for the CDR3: TGCAGTGCTAGTCCCCTGGTGGGGGCCTCTGAAGCTTTCTTT. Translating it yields CSASPLVGASEAFF.

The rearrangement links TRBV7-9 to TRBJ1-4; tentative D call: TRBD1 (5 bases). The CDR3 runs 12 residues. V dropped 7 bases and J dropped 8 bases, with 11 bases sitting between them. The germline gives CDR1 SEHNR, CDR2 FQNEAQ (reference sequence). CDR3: CASTNRGEKLFF. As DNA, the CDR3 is TGTGCCAGCACTAATCGGGGGGAAAAACTGTTTTTT.

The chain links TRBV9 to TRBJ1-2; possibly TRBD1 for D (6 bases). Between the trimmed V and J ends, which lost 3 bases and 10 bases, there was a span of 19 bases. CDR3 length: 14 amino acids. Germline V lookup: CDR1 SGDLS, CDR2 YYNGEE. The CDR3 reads CASSETGTRGVYTF. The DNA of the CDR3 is TGTGCCAGCAGCGAGACCGGGACACGAGGAGTCTACACCTTC.

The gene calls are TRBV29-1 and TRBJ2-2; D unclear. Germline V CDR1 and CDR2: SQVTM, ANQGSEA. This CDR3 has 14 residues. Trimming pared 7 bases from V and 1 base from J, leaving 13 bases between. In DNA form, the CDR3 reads TGCAGCGCCGTGGGTGAGATGAACACCGGGGAGCTGTTTTTT. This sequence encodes CSAVGEMNTGELFF.

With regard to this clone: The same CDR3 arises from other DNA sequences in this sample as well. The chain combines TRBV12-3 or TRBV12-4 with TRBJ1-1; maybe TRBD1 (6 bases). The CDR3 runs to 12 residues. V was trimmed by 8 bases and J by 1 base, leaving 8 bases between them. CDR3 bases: TGTGCCAGCTTACAGGGGAACACTGAAGCTTTCTTT. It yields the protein CASLQGNTEAFF.

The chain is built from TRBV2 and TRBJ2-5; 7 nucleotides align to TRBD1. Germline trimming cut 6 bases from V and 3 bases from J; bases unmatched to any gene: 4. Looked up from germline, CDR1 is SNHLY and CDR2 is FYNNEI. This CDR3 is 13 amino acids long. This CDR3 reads CASRPRGKETQYF. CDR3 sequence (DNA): TGTGCCAGCAGGCCCAGGGGGAAAGAGACCCAGTACTTC.

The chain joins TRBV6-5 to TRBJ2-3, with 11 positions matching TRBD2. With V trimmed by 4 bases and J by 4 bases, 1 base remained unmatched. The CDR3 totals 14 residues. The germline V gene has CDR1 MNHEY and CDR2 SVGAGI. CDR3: CASSSLAGADTQYF. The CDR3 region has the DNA TGTGCCAGCAGTTCACTAGCGGGAGCAGATACGCAGTATTTT.

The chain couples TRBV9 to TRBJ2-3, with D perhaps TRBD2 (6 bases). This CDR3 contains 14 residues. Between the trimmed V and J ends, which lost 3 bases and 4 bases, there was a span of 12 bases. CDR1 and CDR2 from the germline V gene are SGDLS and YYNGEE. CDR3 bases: TGTGCCAGCAGCGACCGGGACTTGCCAGATACGCAGTATTTT. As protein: CASSDRDLPDTQYF.

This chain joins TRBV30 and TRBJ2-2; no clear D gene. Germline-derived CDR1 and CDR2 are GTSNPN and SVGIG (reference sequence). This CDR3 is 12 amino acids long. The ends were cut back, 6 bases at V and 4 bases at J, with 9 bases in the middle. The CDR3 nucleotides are TGTGCCTGCGCGGTTTTCACCGGGGAGCTGTTTTTT. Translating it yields CACAVFTGELFF.

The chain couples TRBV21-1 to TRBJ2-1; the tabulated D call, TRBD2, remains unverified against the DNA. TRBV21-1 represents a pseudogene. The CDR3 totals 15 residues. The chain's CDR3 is CASSSRGVPHNEQFF. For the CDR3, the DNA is TGTGCCAGCAGCTCCCGCGGGGTACCCCACAATGAGCAGTTCTTC.

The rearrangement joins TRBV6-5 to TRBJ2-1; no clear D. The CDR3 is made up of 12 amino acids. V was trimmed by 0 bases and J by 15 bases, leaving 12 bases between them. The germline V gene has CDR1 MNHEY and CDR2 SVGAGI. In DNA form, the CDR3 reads TGTGCCAGCAGTTACTCGGGCACAGCCCCGTTCTTC. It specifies CASSYSGTAPFF.

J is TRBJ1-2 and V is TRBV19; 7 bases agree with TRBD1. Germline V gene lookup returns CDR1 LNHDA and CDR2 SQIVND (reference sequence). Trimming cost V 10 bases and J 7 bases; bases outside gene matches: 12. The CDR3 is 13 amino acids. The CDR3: CATQGGLVGGYTF. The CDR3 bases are TGTGCCACTCAGGGGGGGCTAGTAGGTGGCTACACCTTC.